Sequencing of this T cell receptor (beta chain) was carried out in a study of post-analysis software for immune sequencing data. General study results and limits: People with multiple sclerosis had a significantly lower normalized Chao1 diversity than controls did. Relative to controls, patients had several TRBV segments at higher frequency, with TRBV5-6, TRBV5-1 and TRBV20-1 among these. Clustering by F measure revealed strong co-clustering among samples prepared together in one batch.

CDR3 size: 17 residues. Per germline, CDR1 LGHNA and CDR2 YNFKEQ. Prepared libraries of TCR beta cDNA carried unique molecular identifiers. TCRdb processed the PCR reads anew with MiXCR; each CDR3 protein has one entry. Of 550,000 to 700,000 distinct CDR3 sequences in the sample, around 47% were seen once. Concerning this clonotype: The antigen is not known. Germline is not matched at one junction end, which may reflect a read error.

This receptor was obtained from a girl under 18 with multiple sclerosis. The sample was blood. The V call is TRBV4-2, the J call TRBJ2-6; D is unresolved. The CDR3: CAGSQEISISGANVLTF. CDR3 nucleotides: TGTGCCGGCAGCCAAGAGATTTCCATCTCTGGGGCCAACGTCCTGACTTTC.